A single sample gave rise to the 10 T cell receptor beta chains below, sequenced in a study of T cells after yellow fever vaccination. Via MiXCR, TCRdb re-called the 5' RACE reads, giving one row per CDR3 protein. The sample consists of about 340,000 distinct CDR3 sequences, under 15% of them appearing once. Source: CD4+ T cells sorted from PBMCs, taken 15 days after the yellow fever booster vaccination. The receptors were gathered from a man younger than 35 who received the YFV17D yellow fever vaccine.

Here the CDR3 reads CASSYSRVNTEAFF. The CDR3 DNA is TGTGCCAGCAGTTACTCTAGGGTAAACACTGAAGCTTTCTTT. The chain joins TRBV6-5 to TRBJ1-1; D gene unclear. The V end lost 0 bases, the J end lost 2 bases, and 7 bases lay between the germline ends. This CDR3 region has 14 residues. Germline CDR1 reads MNHEY; CDR2 reads SVGAGI.

The genes are TRBV25-1 and TRBJ1-2, with a weak D call TRBD1 (5 bases). V lost 3 bases and J lost 4, with 9 bases in between. Germline CDR1 is MGHDK and CDR2 is SYGVNS. The CDR3 length is 13 residues. The CDR3 DNA is TGTGCCAGCAGTGAGCCAGGGAGCTATGGCTACACCTTC. This encodes CASSEPGSYGYTF.

In this sample, this clonotype turned up a few times. The gene calls are TRBV9 and TRBJ2-3; D is perhaps TRBD2 (5 bases). The germline V gene encodes CDR1 SGDLS and CDR2 YYNGEE. The CDR3 runs to 17 residues. Deletions cut 3 bases from V and 0 bases from J, with 17 bases between. The CDR3 DNA reads TGTGCCAGCAGCGCGAGGGCCTCAGGACGAAGCACAGATACGCAGTATTTT. It specifies CASSARASGRSTDTQYF.

The genes are TRBV7-6 and TRBJ2-1, with D maybe TRBD1 (6 bases). Trimming removed 3 bases from V and 4 bases from J, with 13 bases in between. This CDR3 is built from 15 residues. Germline values: CDR1 SGHVS, CDR2 FNYEAQ. The CDR3 sequence: CASSFGQPVYNEQFF. CDR3 DNA: TGTGCCAGCAGCTTCGGACAGCCGGTTTACAATGAGCAGTTCTTC.

This clonotype was seen more than once but under ten times. The rearrangement uses TRBV6-2 or TRBV6-3 and TRBJ2-7, with 13 bases fitting TRBD2. Germline CDR1 MNHEY, CDR2 SVGEGT. The CDR3 spans 15 residues. The V gene end was trimmed by 6 bases and the J gene end by 0 bases; junction bases not matched to a gene: 2. CDR3 region: CASRLAGGTSYEQYF. Written as DNA, the CDR3 is TGTGCCAGCAGACTAGCGGGGGGGACCTCCTACGAGCAGTACTTC.

The chain combines TRBV2 with TRBJ2-3; D not certain. The CDR3 is 11 residues long. Germline values: CDR1 SNHLY, CDR2 FYNNEI. Trimming pared 8 bases from V and 8 bases from J, leaving 11 bases between. The CDR3 coding sequence is TGTGCCAGCCAAACCGGCGCTACGCAGTATTTT. Its protein product is CASQTGATQYF. Looking up the rest from reference TRBV2 and TRBJ2-3 gives the full variable domain: EPEVTQTPSHQVTQMGQEVILRCVPISNHLYFYWYRQILGQKVEFLVSFYNNEISEKSEIFDDQFSVERPDGSNFTLKIRSTKLEDSAMYFCASQTGATQYFGPGTRLTVL.

V and J are TRBV6-2 or TRBV6-3 and TRBJ2-3; 7 nucleotides align to TRBD2. Germline V CDR1 and CDR2: MNHEY, SVGEGT. The J segment lost 7 bases and the V segment lost 8 bases, leaving 21 bases of the junction unmatched. This CDR3 spans 17 amino acids. This chain's CDR3 is CASPPTLGEGSGNTQYF. The CDR3 region has the DNA TGTGCCAGCCCTCCTACCCTCGGGGAGGGCTCGGGAAATACGCAGTATTTT.

The sample holds a few counts of this clonotype. The V and J genes are TRBV6-2 or TRBV6-3 and TRBJ2-2; D may match TRBD1 or TRBD2 (5 bases each). This CDR3 comprises 14 residues. CDR1 is MNHEY, CDR2 SVGEGT, per germline. V lost 2 bases and J lost 3, with 7 bases in between. In DNA, the CDR3 is TGTGCCAGCAGTTACGAGGGGTACACCGGGGAGCTGTTTTTT. Amino acids: CASSYEGYTGELFF.

The CDR3 DNA reads TGTGCCAGCAGCTCCAGGCCGGTCGGAGATACGCAGTATTTT. It encodes CASSSRPVGDTQYF. The rearrangement joins TRBV7-3 to TRBJ2-3; D not resolved. The CDR3 covers 14 residues. V shed 4 bases and J shed 5 bases, with 13 bases lying between them. Germline V gene lookup returns CDR1 SGHTA and CDR2 FQGTGA.

This chain uses TRBV14 with TRBJ2-1; tentatively, D is TRBD1 (5 bases). V was trimmed by 0 bases and J by 13 bases, leaving 13 bases between them. Germline V gives CDR1 SGHDN, CDR2 FVKESK. The CDR3 has 13 residues. CDR3 amino acids: CASSQERQGPQFF. DNA of the CDR3: TGTGCCAGCAGCCAAGAGAGGCAGGGCCCCCAGTTCTTC.